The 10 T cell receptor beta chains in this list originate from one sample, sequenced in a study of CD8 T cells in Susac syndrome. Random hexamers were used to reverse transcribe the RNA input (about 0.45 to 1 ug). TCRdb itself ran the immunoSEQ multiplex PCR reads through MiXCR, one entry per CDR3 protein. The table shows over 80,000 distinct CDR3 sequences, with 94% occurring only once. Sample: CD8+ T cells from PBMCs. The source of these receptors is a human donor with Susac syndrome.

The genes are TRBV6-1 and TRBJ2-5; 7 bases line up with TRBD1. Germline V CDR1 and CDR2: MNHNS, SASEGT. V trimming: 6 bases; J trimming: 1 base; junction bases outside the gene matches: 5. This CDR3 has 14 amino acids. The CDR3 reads CASRIDRVQETQYF. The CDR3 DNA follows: TGTGCCAGCAGGATTGACAGGGTCCAAGAGACCCAGTACTTC.

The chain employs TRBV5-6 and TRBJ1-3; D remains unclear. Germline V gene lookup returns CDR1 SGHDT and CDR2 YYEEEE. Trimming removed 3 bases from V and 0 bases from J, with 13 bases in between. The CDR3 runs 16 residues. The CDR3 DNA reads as TGTGCCAGCAGCTACCTTCCGACAACCTCTGGAAACACCATATATTTT. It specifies CASSYLPTTSGNTIYF.

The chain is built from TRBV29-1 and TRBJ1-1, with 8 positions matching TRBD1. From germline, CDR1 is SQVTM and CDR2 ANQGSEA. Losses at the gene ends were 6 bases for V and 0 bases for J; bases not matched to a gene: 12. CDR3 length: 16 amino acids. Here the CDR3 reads CSVGPLWDRLNTEAFF. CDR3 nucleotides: TGCAGCGTGGGTCCCCTCTGGGACAGGTTGAACACTGAAGCTTTCTTT.

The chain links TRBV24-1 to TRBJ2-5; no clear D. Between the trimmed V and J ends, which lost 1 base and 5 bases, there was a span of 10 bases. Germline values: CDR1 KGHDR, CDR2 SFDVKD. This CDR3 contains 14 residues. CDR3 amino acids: CATSDLGQPETQYF. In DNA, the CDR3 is TGTGCCACCAGTGATTTAGGGCAGCCGGAGACCCAGTACTTC.

The CDR3 reads CSARRLAAGGETQYF. The DNA of the CDR3 is TGCAGTGCTAGAAGACTAGCGGCGGGGGGAGAGACCCAGTACTTC. The chain employs TRBV20-1 and TRBJ2-5, with 9 bases lining up with TRBD2. Germline V gives CDR1 DFQATT, CDR2 SNEGSKA (reference sequence). The CDR3 has 15 amino acids. V was pared by 2 bases and J by 4 bases, with 8 bases of the junction left unmatched.

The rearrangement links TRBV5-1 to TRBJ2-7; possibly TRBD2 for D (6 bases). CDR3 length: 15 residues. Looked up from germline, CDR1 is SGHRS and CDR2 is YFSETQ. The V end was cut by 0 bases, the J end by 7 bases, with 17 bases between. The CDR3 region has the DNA TGCGCCAGCAGCTTGGATCGGGGAACTAGCTGGGAGCAGTACTTC. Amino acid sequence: CASSLDRGTSWEQYF.

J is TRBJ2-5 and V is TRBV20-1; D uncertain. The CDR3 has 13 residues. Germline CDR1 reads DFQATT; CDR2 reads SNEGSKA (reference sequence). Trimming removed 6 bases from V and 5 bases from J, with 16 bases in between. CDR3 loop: CSAHRRERETQYF. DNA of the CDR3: TGCAGTGCCCATCGCCGAGAGAGGGAGACCCAGTACTTC.

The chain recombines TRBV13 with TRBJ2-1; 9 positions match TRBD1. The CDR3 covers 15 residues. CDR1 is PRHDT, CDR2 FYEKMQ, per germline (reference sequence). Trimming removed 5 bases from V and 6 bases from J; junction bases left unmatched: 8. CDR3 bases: TGTGCCAGCAGCCAAACAGGGGGCTGGACCAATGAGCAGTTCTTC. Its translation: CASSQTGGWTNEQFF.

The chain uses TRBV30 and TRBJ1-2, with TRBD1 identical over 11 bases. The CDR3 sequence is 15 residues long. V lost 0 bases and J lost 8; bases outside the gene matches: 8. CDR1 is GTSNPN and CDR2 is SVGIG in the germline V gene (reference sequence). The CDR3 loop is CAWSVLGQGARGYTF. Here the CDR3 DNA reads TGTGCCTGGAGTGTACTAGGACAGGGGGCGCGAGGCTACACCTTC. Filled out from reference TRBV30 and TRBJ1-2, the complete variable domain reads SQTIHQWPATLVQPVGSPLSLECTVEGTSNPNLYWYRQAAGRGLQLLFYSVGIGQISSEVPQNLSASRPQDRQFILSSKKLLLSDSGFYLCAWSVLGQGARGYTFGSGTRLTVV.

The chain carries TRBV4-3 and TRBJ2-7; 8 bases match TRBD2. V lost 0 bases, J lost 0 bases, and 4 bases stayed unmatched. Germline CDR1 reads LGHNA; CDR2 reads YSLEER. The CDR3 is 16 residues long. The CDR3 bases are TGCGCCAGCAGCCAAGATCCGGGGGGGAGCTCCTACGAGCAGTACTTC. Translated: CASSQDPGGSSYEQYF.